One sample yielded the 5 T cell receptor beta chains listed below, sequenced in a study of blood T cells in healthy people across ages (dated by TCRdb to 2013 to 2016). Libraries were made using 5' RACE. TCRdb records Illumina HiSeq 2500 as the sequencer. A second PCR of roughly 7 to 11 cycles was performed with a sample-barcoded 5' primer and a J-beta primer mix. TCRdb ran its own pipeline on the public reads, namely fastp trimming at Q25 and MiXCR clone calling, and kept in-frame beta chains. Every entry covers one CDR3 protein and lists the most common genes and DNA from its rows. The sample has 850,000 or so distinct CDR3 sequences on record, roughly 26% of them singletons. The leading ten clones occupy roughly 17% of the sample. Source material: blood. The receptor set was obtained from a woman of 80 years or more in good health.

In this sample, this clonotype turned up many times. The chain has TRBV7-2 and TRBJ2-3, with 9 positions matching TRBD1. V lost 4 bases to trimming and J lost 2 bases; unmatched junction nucleotides: 4. In germline, CDR1 is SGHTA, CDR2 FQGNSA. The CDR3 length is 15 residues. The CDR3 DNA reads as TGTGCCAGCAGCTCCGGGACAGGGTTCACAGATACGCAGTATTTT. Amino acid sequence: CASSSGTGFTDTQYF.

The sample holds many counts of this clonotype. The V gene is TRBV4-1, the J gene TRBJ2-6; TRBD1 is a possible D gene (5 bases). CDR1 and CDR2 (germline): MGHRA, YSYEKL. The CDR3 runs 16 residues. Between the trimmed V and J ends, which lost 4 bases and 0 bases, there was a span of 10 bases. Here the CDR3 DNA reads TGCGCCAGCAGCCCTCAGGGCCGCTCTGGGGCCAACGTCCTGACTTTC. It specifies CASSPQGRSGANVLTF.

Remarks on this clonotype: A much larger clone lies a single base off, so this may be a read error. This chain connects TRBV20-1 to TRBJ2-1; 8 nucleotides match TRBD2. The germline gives CDR1 DFQATT, CDR2 SNEGSKA (reference sequence). The CDR3 is 12 residues long. The CDR3, as DNA: TGCAGGGCTAGAACGGGGGGGAATGAGCAGTTCTTC. It is translated as CRARTGGNEQFF.

This clonotype was detected only a few times. The chain links TRBV6-5 to TRBJ1-5, with a weak D call TRBD1 (5 bases). The V gene's germline CDR1 is MNHEY and CDR2 SVGAGI. V was shortened by 5 bases and J by 0 bases, with 11 bases between the two germline ends. This CDR3 comprises 15 residues. The CDR3 is CASSTQGDSNQPQHF. CDR3 DNA: TGTGCCAGCAGTACCCAAGGGGATAGCAATCAGCCCCAGCATTTT.

This clonotype was seen more than once but under ten times. With a much larger clone just one base away, this may be a read error. The genes are TRBV29-1 and TRBJ1-2, with D tentatively TRBD1 (6 bases). CDR3 length equals 15 residues. V was clipped by 7 bases and J by 0 bases, with 18 bases between them. The V gene's germline CDR1 is SQVTM and CDR2 ANQGSEA. The CDR3 is CSATGGPGANYGYTF. CDR3 in DNA: TGCAGCGCAACGGGGGGCCCCGGAGCTAACTATGGCTACACCTTC.